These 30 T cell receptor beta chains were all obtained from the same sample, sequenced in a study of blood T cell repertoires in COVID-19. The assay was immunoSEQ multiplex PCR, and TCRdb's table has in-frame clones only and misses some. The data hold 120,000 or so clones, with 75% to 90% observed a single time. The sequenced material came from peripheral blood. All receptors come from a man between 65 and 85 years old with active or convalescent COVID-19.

CDR3 residues: CASSLDPAWSYGYTF. The CDR3 nucleotides read TGTGCCAGCAGCTTAGACCCAGCCTGGAGCTATGGCTACACCTTC. The genes are TRBV13 and TRBJ1-2; D unclear. The CDR3 is made up of 15 amino acids. Looked up from germline, CDR1 is PRHDT and CDR2 is FYEKMQ (reference sequence). V was clipped by 1 base and J by 4 bases, with 13 bases between them.

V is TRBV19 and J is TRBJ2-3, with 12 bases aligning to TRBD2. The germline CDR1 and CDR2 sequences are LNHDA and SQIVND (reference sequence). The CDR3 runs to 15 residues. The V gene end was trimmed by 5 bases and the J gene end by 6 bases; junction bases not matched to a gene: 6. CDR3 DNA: TGTGCCAGTAGTTCTCTAGCGGGAGGGATGGATACGCAGTATTTT. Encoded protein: CASSSLAGGMDTQYF.

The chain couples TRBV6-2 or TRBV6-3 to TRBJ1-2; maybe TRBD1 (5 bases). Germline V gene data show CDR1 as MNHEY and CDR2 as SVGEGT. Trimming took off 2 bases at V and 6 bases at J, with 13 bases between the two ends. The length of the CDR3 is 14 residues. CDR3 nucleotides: TGTGCCAGCAGTTACGAGTCGCAGGGAAATGGCTACACCTTC. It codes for CASSYESQGNGYTF.

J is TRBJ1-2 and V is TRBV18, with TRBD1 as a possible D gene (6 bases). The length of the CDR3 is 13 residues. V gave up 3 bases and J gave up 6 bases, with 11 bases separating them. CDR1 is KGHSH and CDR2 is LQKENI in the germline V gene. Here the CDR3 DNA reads TGTGCCAGCTCACCCACAGGGTCAAATGGCTACACCTTC. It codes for CASSPTGSNGYTF.

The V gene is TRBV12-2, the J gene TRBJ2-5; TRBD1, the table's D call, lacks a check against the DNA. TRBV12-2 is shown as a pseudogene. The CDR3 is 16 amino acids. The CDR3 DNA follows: TGTGCAAGTCGCTTCTGCCCTCCGGGACAGGATACGACCCAGTACTTC. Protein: CASRFCPPGQDTTQYF.

In DNA, the CDR3 is TGTGCCAGCAGCTTGTCCCAGGGGAAAGAGACCCAGTACTTC. This gives the protein CASSLSQGKETQYF. The chain combines TRBV11-2 with TRBJ2-5, with D maybe TRBD1 (6 bases). V lost 3 bases and J 3 bases, leaving 11 bases between the germline ends. Germline V gives CDR1 SGHAT, CDR2 FQNNGV. CDR3 length: 14 amino acids.

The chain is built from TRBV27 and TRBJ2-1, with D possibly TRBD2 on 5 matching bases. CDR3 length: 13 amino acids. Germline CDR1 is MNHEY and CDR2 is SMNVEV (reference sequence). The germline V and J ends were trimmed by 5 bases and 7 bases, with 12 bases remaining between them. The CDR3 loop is CASSTRLPNEQFF. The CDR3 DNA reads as TGTGCCAGCAGTACTAGACTACCTAATGAGCAGTTCTTC.

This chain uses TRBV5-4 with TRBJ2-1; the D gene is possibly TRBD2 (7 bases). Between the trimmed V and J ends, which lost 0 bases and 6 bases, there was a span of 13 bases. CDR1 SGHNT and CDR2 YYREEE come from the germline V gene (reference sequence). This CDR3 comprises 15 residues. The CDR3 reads CASSLGGGAGNEQFF. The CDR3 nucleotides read TGTGCCAGCAGCTTGGGTGGGGGGGCCGGCAATGAGCAGTTCTTC.

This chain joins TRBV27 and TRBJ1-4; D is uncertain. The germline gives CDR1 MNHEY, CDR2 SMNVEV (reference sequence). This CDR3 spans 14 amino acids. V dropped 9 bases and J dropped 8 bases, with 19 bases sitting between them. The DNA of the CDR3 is TGTGCCAGAGTAATCGGCCCGGGCGGGGAAAAACTGTTTTTT. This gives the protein CARVIGPGGEKLFF.

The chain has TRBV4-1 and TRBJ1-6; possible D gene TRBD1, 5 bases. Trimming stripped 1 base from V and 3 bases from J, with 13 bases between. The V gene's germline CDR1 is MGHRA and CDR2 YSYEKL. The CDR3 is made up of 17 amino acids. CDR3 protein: CASSQVGASFYNSPLHF. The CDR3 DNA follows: TGCGCCAGCAGCCAAGTAGGGGCCAGCTTCTATAATTCACCCCTCCACTTT.

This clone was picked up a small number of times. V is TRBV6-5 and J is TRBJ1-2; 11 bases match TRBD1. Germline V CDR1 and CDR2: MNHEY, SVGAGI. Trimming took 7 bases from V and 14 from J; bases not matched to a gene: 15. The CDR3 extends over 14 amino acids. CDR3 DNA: TGTGCCAGCACCCCCCAGGGACAGGGGGGCCAGAGGACCTTC. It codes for CASTPQGQGGQRTF.

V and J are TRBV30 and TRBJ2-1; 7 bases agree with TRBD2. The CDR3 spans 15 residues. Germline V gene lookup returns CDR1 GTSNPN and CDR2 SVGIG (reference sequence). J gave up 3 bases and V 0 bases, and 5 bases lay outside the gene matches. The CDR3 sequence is CAWSVPAGSYNEQFF. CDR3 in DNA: TGTGCCTGGAGTGTCCCAGCGGGAAGCTACAATGAGCAGTTCTTC.

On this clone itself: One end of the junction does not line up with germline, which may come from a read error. The CDR3 reads CASRLGLAGTYEQYF. In DNA, the CDR3 is TGTGCCAGCAGGTTGGGACTAGCGGGAACCTACGAGCAGTACTTC. V is TRBV5-4 and J is TRBJ2-7; TRBD2 matches at 13 bases. Per the germline V gene, CDR1 is SGHNT and CDR2 is YYREEE (reference sequence). The CDR3 totals 15 residues. Full variable domain (remainder filled in from reference TRBV5-4 and TRBJ2-7): ETGVTQSPTHLIKTRGQQVTLRCSSQSGHNTVSWYQQALGQGPQFIFQYYREEENGRGNFPPRFSGLQFPNYSSELNVNALELDDSALYLCASRLGLAGTYEQYFGPGTRLTVT.

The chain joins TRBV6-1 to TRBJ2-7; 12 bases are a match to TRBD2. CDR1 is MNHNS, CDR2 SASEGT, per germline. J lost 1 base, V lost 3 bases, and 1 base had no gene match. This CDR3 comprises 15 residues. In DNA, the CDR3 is TGTGCCAGCAGTGATACTAGCGGGAGGTCCTACGAGCAGTACTTC. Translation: CASSDTSGRSYEQYF.

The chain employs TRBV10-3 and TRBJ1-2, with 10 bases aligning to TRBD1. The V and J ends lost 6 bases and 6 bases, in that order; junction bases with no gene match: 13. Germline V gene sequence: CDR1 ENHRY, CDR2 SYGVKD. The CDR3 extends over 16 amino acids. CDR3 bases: TGTGCCATCAGCAGTCGGACAGGGGGTGAGGTAGATGGCTACACCTTC. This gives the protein CAISSRTGGEVDGYTF.

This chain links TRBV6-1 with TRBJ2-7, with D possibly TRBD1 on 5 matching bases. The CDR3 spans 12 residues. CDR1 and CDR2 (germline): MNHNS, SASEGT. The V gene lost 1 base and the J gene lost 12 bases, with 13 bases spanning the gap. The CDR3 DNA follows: TGTGCCAGCAGTGAAGGGGGCACCCGAGGGTACTTC. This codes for CASSEGGTRGYF.

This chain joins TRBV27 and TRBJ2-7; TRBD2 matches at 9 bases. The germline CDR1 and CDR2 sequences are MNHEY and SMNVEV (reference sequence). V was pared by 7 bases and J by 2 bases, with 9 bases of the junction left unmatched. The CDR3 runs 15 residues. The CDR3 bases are TGTGCCAGCACCCCAAGCGGGAGGAGCCCCTACGAGCAGTACTTC. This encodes CASTPSGRSPYEQYF.

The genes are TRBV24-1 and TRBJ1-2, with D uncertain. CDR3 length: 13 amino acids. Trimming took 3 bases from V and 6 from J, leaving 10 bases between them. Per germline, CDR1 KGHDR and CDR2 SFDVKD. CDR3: CATSDVDIHGYTF. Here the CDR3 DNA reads TGTGCCACCAGTGATGTCGACATACATGGCTACACCTTC.

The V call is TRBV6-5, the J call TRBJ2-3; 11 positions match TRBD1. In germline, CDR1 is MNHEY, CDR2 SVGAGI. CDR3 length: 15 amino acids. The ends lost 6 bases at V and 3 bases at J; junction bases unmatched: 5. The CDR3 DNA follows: TGTGCCAGCAGACCCGGGACAGGGGGGACAGATACGCAGTATTTT. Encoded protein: CASRPGTGGTDTQYF.

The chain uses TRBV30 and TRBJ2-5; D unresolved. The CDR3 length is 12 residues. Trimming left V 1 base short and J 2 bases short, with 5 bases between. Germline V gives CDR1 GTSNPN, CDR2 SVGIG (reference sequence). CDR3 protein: CAWSEQQETQYF. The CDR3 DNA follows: TGTGCCTGGAGTGAACAGCAAGAGACCCAGTACTTC.

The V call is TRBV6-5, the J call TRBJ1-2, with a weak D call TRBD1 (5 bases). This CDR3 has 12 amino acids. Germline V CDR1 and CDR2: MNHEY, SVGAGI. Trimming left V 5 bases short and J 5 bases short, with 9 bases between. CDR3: CASSPGFYGYTF. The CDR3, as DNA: TGTGCCAGCAGTCCAGGGTTTTATGGCTACACCTTC.

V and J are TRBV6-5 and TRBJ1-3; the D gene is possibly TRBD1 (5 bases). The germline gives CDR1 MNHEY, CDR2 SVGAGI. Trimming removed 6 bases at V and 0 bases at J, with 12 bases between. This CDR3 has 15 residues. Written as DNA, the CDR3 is TGTGCCAGCAGGCGACAGATATCCTCTGGAAACACCATATATTTT. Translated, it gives CASRRQISSGNTIYF.

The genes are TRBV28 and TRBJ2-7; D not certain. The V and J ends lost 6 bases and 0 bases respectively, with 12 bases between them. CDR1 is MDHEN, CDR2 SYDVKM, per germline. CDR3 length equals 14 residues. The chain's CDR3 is CASRRQINSYEQYF. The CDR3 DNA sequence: TGTGCCAGCAGGAGACAAATCAACTCCTACGAGCAGTACTTC.

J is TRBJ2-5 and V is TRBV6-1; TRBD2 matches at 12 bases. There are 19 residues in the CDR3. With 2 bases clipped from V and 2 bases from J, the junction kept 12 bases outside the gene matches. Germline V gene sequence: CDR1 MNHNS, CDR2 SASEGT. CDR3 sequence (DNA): TGTGCCAGCAGTGAACTATGGACTAGCGGGAATCGACGGCAAGAGACCCAGTACTTC. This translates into CASSELWTSGNRRQETQYF.

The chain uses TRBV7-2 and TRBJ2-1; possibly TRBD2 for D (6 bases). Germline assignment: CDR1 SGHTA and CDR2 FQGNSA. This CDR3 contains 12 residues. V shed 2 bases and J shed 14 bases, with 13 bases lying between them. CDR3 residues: CASSLLEGGKFF. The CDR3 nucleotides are TGTGCCAGCAGCTTATTGGAGGGAGGCAAGTTCTTC.

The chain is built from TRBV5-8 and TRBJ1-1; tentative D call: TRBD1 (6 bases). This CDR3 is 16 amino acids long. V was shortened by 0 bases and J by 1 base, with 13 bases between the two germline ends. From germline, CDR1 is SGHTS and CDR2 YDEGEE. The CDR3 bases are TGTGCCAGCAGCTTGGAGGACGGGACACGGAACACTGAAGCTTTCTTT. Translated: CASSLEDGTRNTEAFF.

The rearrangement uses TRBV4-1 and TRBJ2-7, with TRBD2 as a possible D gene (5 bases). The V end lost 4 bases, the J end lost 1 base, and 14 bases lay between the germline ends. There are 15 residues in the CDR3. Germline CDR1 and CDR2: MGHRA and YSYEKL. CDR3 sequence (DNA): TGCGCCAGCAGCCCCCAAGAGGGAGCGTCCTACGAGCAGTACTTC. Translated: CASSPQEGASYEQYF.

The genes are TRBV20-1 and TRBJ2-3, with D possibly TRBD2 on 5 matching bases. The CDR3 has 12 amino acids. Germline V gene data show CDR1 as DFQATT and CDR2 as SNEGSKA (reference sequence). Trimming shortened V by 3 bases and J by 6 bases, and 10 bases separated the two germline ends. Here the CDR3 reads CSASQPGDTQYF. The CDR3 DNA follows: TGCAGTGCTAGTCAGCCGGGGGATACGCAGTATTTT.

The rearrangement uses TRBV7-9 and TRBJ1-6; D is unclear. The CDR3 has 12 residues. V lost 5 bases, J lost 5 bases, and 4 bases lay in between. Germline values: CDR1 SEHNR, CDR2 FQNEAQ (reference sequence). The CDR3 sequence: CASSPNNSPLHF. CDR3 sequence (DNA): TGTGCCAGCAGCCCCAATAATTCACCCCTCCACTTT.

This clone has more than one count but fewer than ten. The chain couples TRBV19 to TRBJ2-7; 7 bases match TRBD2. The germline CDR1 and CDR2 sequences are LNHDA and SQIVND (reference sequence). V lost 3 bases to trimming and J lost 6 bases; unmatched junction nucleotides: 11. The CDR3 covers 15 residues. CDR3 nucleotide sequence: TGTGCCAGTAGTATTACTTTCACTAGCGAAAGCGAGCAGTACTTC. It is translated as CASSITFTSESEQYF.